A single sample is the source of the 9 T cell receptor beta chains below, sequenced in a study of CD8 T cells in ankylosing spondylitis. General study results and limits: Seemingly distinctive of ankylosing spondylitis blood was a TCR beta motif formed by eight highly homologous variants.

Antigens of these TCRs are unknown. TCRdb reanalysed the 5' RACE reads using MiXCR and keeps one entry per CDR3 protein. The sample carries roughly 450,000 distinct CDR3 sequences, approximately 26% recorded once. Sequenced: blood, either unsorted or a sorted T cell fraction (not recorded which). Receptors were obtained from a male donor with ankylosing spondylitis.

The chain has TRBV15 and TRBJ2-1; TRBD2 might be the D (5 bases). Trimming shortened V by 5 bases and J by 8 bases, and 19 bases separated the two germline ends. CDR1 is LNHNV, CDR2 YYDKDF, per germline (reference sequence). The CDR3 is 15 residues long. In nucleotides, the CDR3 is TGTGCCACCAGCCAAGATCGGGATAACTGGGATGAGCAGTTCTTC. Its protein product is CATSQDRDNWDEQFF.

This clonotype has only a few counts. The CDR3 DNA sequence: TGTGCCAGTAGTATAGTGCTAGCGGGTCAAAGTGGTGAGCAGTTCTTC. Translated, it gives CASSIVLAGQSGEQFF. The rearrangement uses TRBV19 and TRBJ2-1, with 8 bases fitting TRBD2. Trimming at V came to 1 base and at J to 9 bases, leaving 11 bases not matched to a gene. Germline CDR1 LNHDA, CDR2 SQIVND (reference sequence). The CDR3 spans 16 residues. Complete variable domain (other parts from reference TRBV19 and TRBJ2-1): DGGITQSPKYLFRKEGQNVTLSCEQNLNHDAMYWYRQDPGQGLRLIYYSQIVNDFQKGDIAEGYSVSREKKESFPLTVTSAQKNPTAFYLCASSIVLAGQSGEQFFGPGTRLTVL.

The table lists this clonotype with a few counts. The gene calls are TRBV6-5 and TRBJ1-1, with TRBD1 identical over 8 bases. Per germline, CDR1 MNHEY and CDR2 SVGAGI. This CDR3 is 18 amino acids long. V shed 0 bases, J shed 4 bases, and the junction held 13 bases outside the gene matches. CDR3 sequence reads: CASSYSGQTTGVFTEAFF. The CDR3 DNA sequence: TGTGCCAGCAGTTACTCGGGGCAAACGACAGGGGTTTTCACTGAAGCTTTCTTT.

This clonotype has only a few counts. This chain links TRBV5-1 with TRBJ2-2; D gene unclear. The CDR3 has 12 amino acids. V was pared by 6 bases and J by 4 bases, with 7 bases between. In germline, CDR1 is SGHRS, CDR2 YFSETQ. DNA for the CDR3: TGCGCCAGCACCTACAGCACCGGGGAGCTGTTTTTT. This sequence encodes CASTYSTGELFF.

The rearrangement links TRBV5-1 to TRBJ2-5; a possible D gene is TRBD2 (6 bases). Germline loops: CDR1 SGHRS, CDR2 YFSETQ. The CDR3 sequence is 15 residues long. The V end lost 0 bases, the J end lost 5 bases, and 14 bases lay between the germline ends. CDR3 region: CASSLALRERETQYF. The CDR3 DNA follows: TGCGCCAGCAGCTTGGCCTTGCGGGAAAGGGAGACCCAGTACTTC. The whole variable domain, filled in from reference TRBV5-1 and TRBJ2-5, reads KAGVTQTPRYLIKTRGQQVTLSCSPISGHRSVSWYQQTPGQGLQFLFEYFSETQRNKGNFPGRFSGRQFSNSRSEMNVSTLELGDSALYLCASSLALRERETQYFGPGTRLLVL.

This clonotype was counted between two and nine times. The CDR3 here is CSVDAGLGGYTF. CDR3 nucleotide sequence: TGCAGCGTTGACGCGGGGTTAGGAGGCTACACCTTC. This rearrangement joins TRBV29-1 to TRBJ1-2; no clear D gene. The V and J ends lost 3 bases and 8 bases respectively, with 13 bases between them. Germline-derived CDR1 and CDR2 are SQVTM and ANQGSEA. The CDR3 length is 12 residues.

The chain combines TRBV20-1 with TRBJ2-1; TRBD2 matches at 12 bases. This CDR3 has 13 residues. After removal of 6 bases from V and 7 bases from J, the junction contained 4 bases not matched to a gene. Looked up from germline, CDR1 is DFQATT and CDR2 is SNEGSKA (reference sequence). CDR3 residues: CSASGLAGNEQFF. The CDR3 region has the DNA TGCAGTGCAAGCGGACTAGCGGGGAATGAGCAGTTCTTC.

CDR3: CSAAGTSIYNEQFF. CDR3 coding DNA: TGCAGTGCTGCCGGGACTAGCATCTACAATGAGCAGTTCTTC. V is TRBV20-1 and J is TRBJ2-1; 9 bases match TRBD2. The CDR3 is 14 residues long. In germline, CDR1 is DFQATT, CDR2 SNEGSKA (reference sequence). Germline trimming cut 5 bases from V and 3 bases from J; bases unmatched to any gene: 5.

The rearrangement links TRBV20-1 to TRBJ1-3; D is possibly TRBD1 (5 bases). Trimming took off 1 base at V and 2 bases at J, with 9 bases between the two ends. The CDR3 is made up of 14 amino acids. Germline V CDR1 and CDR2: DFQATT, SNEGSKA (reference sequence). The CDR3 DNA reads as TGCAGTGCTAGAGCCCAGGGAGCTGGAAACACCATATATTTT. Its protein product is CSARAQGAGNTIYF.